The entry that follows covers one T cell receptor (beta chain) sequence. This sample stems from a study of blood T cell repertoires in COVID-19. Overall study context: The origin of the acute and convalescent COVID-19 samples was the United States, Italy and Spain. Sample material is recorded as cDNA or gDNA derived from T cells, B-cell-depleted T cells, or PBMCs.

This CDR3 region has 15 residues. V was pared by 1 base and J by 5 bases, with 4 bases of the junction left unmatched. The germline V gene encodes CDR1 SGHRS and CDR2 YFSETQ. Per the study methods: Amplification of reference gene primers provided the estimated nucleated cell counts. The assay was immunoSEQ multiplex PCR, and TCRdb's table has in-frame clones only and misses some. For V, J and clone size, that table is used; D and trimming come from the DNA. The sample lists tens of thousands of clones; 70% to 90% were seen once. The chain combines TRBV5-1 with TRBJ1-5, with 9 bases aligning to TRBD1. The specimen sequenced was peripheral blood. The sequence was collected from a man between 60 and 70 years old with acute or convalescent COVID-19. CDR3 nucleotides: TGCGCCAGCAGCTTGTCCGGGACAGGGCATCAGCCCCAGCATTTT. This encodes CASSLSGTGHQPQHF.